This T cell receptor beta chain was identified in a study of glioma-infiltrating T cells after dendritic cell vaccination (TCRdb year 2016). With regard to the full study: The cohort comprised approximately 15 glioblastoma patients from Phase I and II dendritic cell vaccination trials, 9 newly diagnosed and 6 with recurrent disease. TCR sequencing metrics, including TIL content and tumor-blood repertoire overlap, were correlated with survival after dendritic cell vaccination. Tumor-infiltrating lymphocyte content was quantified and tumor and blood repertoires were compared in dendritic cell-vaccinated glioblastoma patients by deep sequencing of TCR beta CDR3 regions. Autologous tumor lysate-pulsed dendritic cell vaccination was administered to the patients between about 2003 and 2013. Each patient was given three intradermal dendritic cell vaccine injections, spaced two weeks apart, in the arm below the axilla. The vaccine consisted of monocyte-derived dendritic cells cultured roughly 7 days with IL-4 and GM-CSF, then pulsed overnight with autologous tumor lysate.

CDR1 SGHVS and CDR2 FQNEAQ were looked up in the germline V gene. Trimming removed 6 bases from V and 5 bases from J, leaving 16 bases between the germline ends. CDR3 length: 14 amino acids, cysteine to phenylalanine. Only the CDR3 part of the read is kept: 42 bases, read in frame from the first base. Beyond this particular receptor, the publication reports: The cohort was small and heterogeneous, with few patients having full blood and tumor sets and even fewer initial-recurrent tumor pairs. TCR clonality showed no direct relationship with survival, which suggests that a diverse polyclonal response may be important. The three-group TCR overlap response model was characterized as speculative, and prospective validation of the model was stated to be required. Longer time to progression and overall survival after dendritic cell vaccination were predicted by higher estimated pretreatment TIL content.

The immunoSEQ assay amplified TCRB CDR3 regions from roughly 2 micrograms of genomic DNA, or from all available DNA when less than that amount was available. The multiplex PCR relied on 60 forward primers for TCR V beta segments and 13 reverse primers for J beta segments. Synthetic control templates were spiked into each sample at limiting dilution to estimate reads per starting template. The Illumina HiSeq System generated 87 bp sequencing reads. From the authors' description of their analysis: PCR and sequencing errors were removed by a nearest neighbor algorithm that merged closely related sequences. TCR overlap was measured as the percentage of unique tumor TCR beta sequences that were also present in the peripheral blood of the same patient. Held by TCRdb, this immuneACCESS table contains in-frame sequences only and omits some clones. Under half of the omission traces to an unresolved V gene where checked; the cause of the rest is unknown. V, J and clone size were drawn from that table, and D and trimming were deduced from the DNA. The sample contains more than 95,000 clones, roughly 81% of them found a single time. Clones ranked in the top ten supply about 12% of the sample.

Selection of patients required sufficient residual fresh-frozen tumor tissue and over two years of available survival data. Although molecular status otherwise differed among the glioblastoma patients, no patient had an isocitrate dehydrogenase mutation. PBMC were collected before vaccination, two weeks after the third vaccination, and at tumor progression if tumor progression occurred. The Qiagen DNeasy Blood extraction Kit was used to extract genomic DNA. Concerning this clone: The clone's antigen remains unknown. Base qualities were left out, and no much larger clone turns up one base away.

Recombination connected TRBV7-8 to TRBJ1-1; TRBD1 might be the D gene, on 5 matching bases. The receptor was derived from a human donor with glioblastoma. The material sequenced was blood, taken before dendritic cell vaccination. The nucleotide sequence reads TGTGCCAGCAGAAACCAGGGTGGTGGGACTGAAGCTTTCTTT. Its protein reads: CASRNQGGGTEAFF.